This TCR beta chain was recovered during a study of T cells in Graves' hyperthyroidism and ophthalmopathy. Study-wide findings and caveats: The authors' 13 V-J model separated ophthalmopathy from stable hyperthyroidism.

The sample holds many counts of this clonotype. Its cognate antigen is unknown. Germline values: CDR1 SGHRS, CDR2 YFSETQ. This CDR3 contains 14 residues. Unmatched junction bases numbered 5, after V lost 4 bases and J lost 3 bases. From RNA transcripts, TCR beta CDR3 regions were amplified. The HTBI primer set served for first-round RT-PCR of the TCR CDR3. One entry per CDR3 protein, called by TCRdb with MiXCR from the multiplex PCR reads. This table has a few hundred thousand distinct CDR3 sequences, approximately 15% appearing once. This sequence was found in a woman in her thirties or forties with Graves' hyperthyroidism. Material: blood. The J gene is TRBJ1-1, the V gene TRBV5-1; TRBD1 aligns across 8 bases. Written as DNA, the CDR3 is TGCGCCAGCAGCACCAGGGGGCAGGACACTGAAGCTTTCTTT. Its protein product is CASSTRGQDTEAFF.